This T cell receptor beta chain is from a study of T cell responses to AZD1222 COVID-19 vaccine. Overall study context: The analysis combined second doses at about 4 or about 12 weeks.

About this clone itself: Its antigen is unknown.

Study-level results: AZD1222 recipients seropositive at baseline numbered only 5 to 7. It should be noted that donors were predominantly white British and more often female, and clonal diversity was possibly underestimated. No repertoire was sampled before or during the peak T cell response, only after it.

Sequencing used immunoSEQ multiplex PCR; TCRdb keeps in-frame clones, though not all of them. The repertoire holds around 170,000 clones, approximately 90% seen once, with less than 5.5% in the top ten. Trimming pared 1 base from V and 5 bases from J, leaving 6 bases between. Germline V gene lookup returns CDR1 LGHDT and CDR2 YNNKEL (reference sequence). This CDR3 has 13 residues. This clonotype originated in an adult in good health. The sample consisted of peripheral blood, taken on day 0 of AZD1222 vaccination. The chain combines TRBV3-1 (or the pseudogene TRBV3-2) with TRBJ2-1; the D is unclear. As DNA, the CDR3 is TGTGCCAGCAGCCAAGCATGGGACAATGAGCAGTTCTTC. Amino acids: CASSQAWDNEQFF.